These 18 T cell receptor beta chains came from one sample sequenced in a study of neurological immune-mediated disorders. Each CDR3 protein gets one entry after TCRdb re-called the 5' RACE reads with MiXCR. The sample records about 30,000 distinct CDR3 sequences, roughly 15% being singletons. Material for sequencing was PBMCs. The receptors shown here come from a man in his sixties or seventies in good health.

This clonotype was detected ten times or more. The chain links TRBV21-1 to TRBJ2-1; the table assigns TRBD1, which was not confirmed against the DNA. TRBV21-1 is classified as a pseudogene. The length of the CDR3 is 16 residues. CDR3 residues: CASRARTGRPPNEQFF. CDR3 DNA: TGTGCCAGCAGAGCTAGGACTGGCAGGCCCCCCAATGAGCAGTTCTTC.

This clonotype came up many times. V usage is TRBV6-6 and J usage is TRBJ2-3, with unresolved D. This CDR3 has 13 amino acids. V shed 6 bases and J shed 2 bases, with 9 bases lying between them. Germline values: CDR1 MNHNY, CDR2 SVGAGI (reference sequence). Here the CDR3 reads CASSLPPTDTQYF. The CDR3 region has the DNA TGTGCCAGCAGCCTCCCTCCCACAGATACGCAGTATTTT.

This clonotype was seen at least ten times. J is TRBJ1-5 and V is TRBV12-3 or TRBV12-4; D perhaps matches TRBD1 (5 bases). Trimming left V 7 bases short and J 6 bases short, with 16 bases between. There are 14 residues in the CDR3. The CDR3 region is CASKNSERGQPQHF. Here the CDR3 DNA reads TGTGCCAGCAAGAACTCGGAAAGGGGTCAGCCCCAGCATTTT.

This clonotype was counted at least ten times. The rearrangement uses TRBV7-2 and TRBJ2-3; D is undetermined. V lost 0 bases, J lost 7 bases, and 5 bases lay in between. The CDR3 runs to 12 residues. The germline V gene encodes CDR1 SGHTA and CDR2 FQGNSA. The CDR3 coding sequence is TGTGCCAGCAGCTTAGCGGATAATACGCAGTATTTT. Its translation is CASSLADNTQYF. The complete variable domain, with remaining parts taken from reference TRBV7-2 and TRBJ2-3, reads GAGVSQSPSNKVTEKGKDVELRCDPISGHTALYWYRQSLGQGLEFLIYFQGNSAPDKSGLPSDRFSAERTGGSVSTLTIQRTQQEDSAVYLCASSLADNTQYFGPGTRLTVL.

This clonotype was detected many times. V and J are TRBV12-3 or TRBV12-4 and TRBJ1-2; D is uncertain. Trimming shortened V by 3 bases and J by 2 bases, and 13 bases separated the two germline ends. CDR3 size: 15 residues. CDR3 region: CASSFGLSRNYGYTF. For the CDR3, the DNA is TGTGCCAGCAGTTTTGGGCTCTCCCGAAACTATGGCTACACCTTC.

This clonotype was detected only a few times. The V gene is TRBV11-2, the J gene TRBJ1-6; D is uncertain. This CDR3 has 13 amino acids. The germline CDR1 and CDR2 sequences are SGHAT and FQNNGV. The ends were cut back, 3 bases at V and 6 bases at J, with 6 bases in the middle. The CDR3 DNA reads TGTGCCAGCAGCTTTTTAGTTAATTCACCCCTCCACTTT. As protein: CASSFLVNSPLHF.

In this sample, this clonotype turned up many times. The chain links TRBV28 to TRBJ1-3; TRBD1 is a possible D gene (5 bases). The CDR3 is 16 residues long. V was clipped by 3 bases and J by 2 bases, with 14 bases between them. CDR1 MDHEN and CDR2 SYDVKM come from the germline V gene. CDR3 sequence reads: CASSFLGTFPGNTIYF. The CDR3 DNA reads as TGTGCCAGCAGTTTCCTTGGGACGTTTCCTGGAAACACCATATATTTT.

In this sample, this clonotype turned up many times. The chain uses TRBV20-1 and TRBJ2-1; 13 bases match TRBD2. The CDR3 spans 14 residues. CDR1 DFQATT and CDR2 SNEGSKA come from the germline V gene (reference sequence). Unmatched junction bases numbered 3, after V lost 4 bases and J lost 6 bases. CDR3 sequence reads: CSAMRLAGGNEQFF. The DNA for the CDR3 is TGCAGTGCTATGAGACTAGCGGGGGGCAATGAGCAGTTCTTC.

This clonotype was found many times. V gene TRBV27 combines with J gene TRBJ2-7, with 7 bases aligning to TRBD1. Germline CDR1 and CDR2: MNHEY and SMNVEV (reference sequence). The CDR3 sequence is 16 residues long. Trimming took 3 bases from V and 1 from J; bases not matched to a gene: 9. CDR3 DNA: TGTGCCAGCAGTTTGTTGGGGGAGACAGGGTCCTACGAGCAGTACTTC. Its protein is CASSLLGETGSYEQYF.

This clonotype was detected once. The J gene is TRBJ1-1, the V gene TRBV5-1; D remains unclear. This CDR3 is built from 13 residues. Germline assignment: CDR1 SGHRS and CDR2 YFSETQ. V lost 7 bases and J 0 bases, leaving 10 bases between the germline ends. The CDR3 DNA follows: TGCGCCAGCTCCGGATTTATGAACACTGAAGCTTTCTTT. Amino acid sequence: CASSGFMNTEAFF.

This clonotype was counted many times. J is TRBJ2-7 and V is TRBV7-3; weak D call: TRBD1 (5 bases). Trimming pared 5 bases from V and 4 bases from J, leaving 15 bases between. Germline CDR1 reads SGHTA; CDR2 reads FQGTGA. This CDR3 has 14 amino acids. This CDR3 is CASSPPDRPYEQYF. CDR3 nucleotide sequence: TGTGCCAGCAGCCCACCCGACAGACCGTACGAGCAGTACTTC.

This clonotype has ten or more counts. The gene calls are TRBV5-6 and TRBJ2-5; the match to TRBD2 covers 12 bases. Per germline, CDR1 SGHDT and CDR2 YYEEEE. This CDR3 contains 15 residues. The trim removed 2 bases at V and 4 bases at J, leaving 3 bases unmatched. In DNA form, the CDR3 reads TGTGCCAGCAGCTTACTAGCGGGGGGCAGAGAGACCCAGTACTTC. This gives the protein CASSLLAGGRETQYF. Full variable domain (missing parts from reference TRBV5-6 and TRBJ2-5): DAGVTQSPTHLIKTRGQQVTLRCSPKSGHDTVSWYQQALGQGPQFIFQYYEEEERQRGNFPDRFSGHQFPNYSSELNVNALLLGDSALYLCASSLLAGGRETQYFGPGTRLLVL.

Many counts were recorded for this clonotype. J is TRBJ2-1 and V is TRBV12-5; weak D call: TRBD2 (6 bases). The V gene lost 7 bases and the J gene lost 0 bases, with 13 bases spanning the gap. This CDR3 region has 15 residues. CDR1 and CDR2 from the germline V gene are LGHNT and FRNRAP. The chain's CDR3 is CASASGLRSYNEQFF. The CDR3, as DNA: TGTGCTAGTGCCTCGGGACTCCGCTCCTACAATGAGCAGTTCTTC. Looking up the rest from reference TRBV12-5 and TRBJ2-1 gives the full variable domain: DARVTQTPRHKVTEMGQEVTMRCQPILGHNTVFWYRQTMMQGLELLAYFRNRAPLDDSGMPKDRFSAEMPDATLATLKIQPSEPRDSAVYFCASASGLRSYNEQFFGPGTRLTVL.

Ten or more counts support this clonotype. CDR3 amino acids: CASTALAGADEQFF. In DNA, the CDR3 is TGTGCCAGCACAGCGTTAGCGGGGGCGGATGAGCAGTTCTTC. This rearrangement joins TRBV2 to TRBJ2-1; 9 nucleotides line up with TRBD2. The CDR3 is made up of 14 amino acids. After removal of 7 bases from V and 8 bases from J, the junction contained 9 bases not matched to a gene. Germline-derived CDR1 and CDR2 are SNHLY and FYNNEI. The full variable domain, in which reference TRBV2 and TRBJ2-1 provide the parts outside the CDR3, is EPEVTQTPSHQVTQMGQEVILRCVPISNHLYFYWYRQILGQKVEFLVSFYNNEISEKSEIFDDQFSVERPDGSNFTLKIRSTKLEDSAMYFCASTALAGADEQFFGPGTRLTVL.

There are many counts of this clonotype. The chain combines TRBV7-2 with TRBJ2-1, with 10 bases matching TRBD2. There are 18 residues in the CDR3. The germline V gene encodes CDR1 SGHTA and CDR2 FQGNSA. Trimming at V came to 4 bases and at J to 9 bases, leaving 18 bases not matched to a gene. This CDR3 is CASSSSPPGLAWALEQFF. DNA for the CDR3: TGTGCCAGCAGCTCTTCACCCCCGGGACTAGCGTGGGCCCTTGAGCAGTTCTTC.

Ten or more counts support this clonotype. This rearrangement joins TRBV11-2 to TRBJ2-6; D uncertain. The CDR3 spans 14 residues. The V end lost 2 bases, the J end lost 2 bases, and 4 bases lay between the germline ends. The germline gives CDR1 SGHAT, CDR2 FQNNGV. The CDR3 spells CASSLWAGANVLTF. The CDR3 DNA reads as TGTGCCAGCAGCTTATGGGCTGGGGCCAACGTCCTGACTTTC.

This clonotype was seen repeatedly, ten times or more. CDR3: CASSLDQVGNEQFF. The CDR3 nucleotides read TGCGCCAGCAGCTTGGATCAGGTCGGGAATGAGCAGTTCTTC. The chain has TRBV5-1 and TRBJ2-1, with D unresolved. Trimming stripped 0 bases from V and 7 bases from J, with 11 bases between. The CDR3 sequence is 14 residues long. Germline-derived CDR1 and CDR2 are SGHRS and YFSETQ.

This clonotype was observed at least ten times. J is TRBJ1-6 and V is TRBV20-1; D is uncertain. CDR1 and CDR2 from the germline V gene are DFQATT and SNEGSKA (reference sequence). The CDR3 length is 14 residues. V was pared by 0 bases and J by 7 bases, with 10 bases between. CDR3 DNA sequence: TGCAGTGCTAGAGATCCGAGCGTGAATTCACCCCTCCACTTT. Its protein product is CSARDPSVNSPLHF.